This T cell receptor (beta chain) was identified in a study of T cells in Graves' hyperthyroidism and ophthalmopathy. For the study at large: Peripheral blood samples were taken at initial diagnosis, prior to any treatment.

RNA transcripts served as the template for amplifying TCR beta CDR3 regions. Using the HTBI primer set, a first-round RT-PCR was run on the TCR CDR3. TCRdb reprocessed the multiplex PCR reads via MiXCR and lists one record per CDR3 protein. The sample includes about 640,000 distinct CDR3 sequences, around 20% of them seen just once. This clonotype was detected a few times. What it recognizes is unknown. Subjects with ophthalmopathy showed a Clinical Activity Score no lower than 3, a NOSPECS grade no lower than 4, and a duration shorter than 3 months. Fresh peripheral blood, 10 ml, yielded the PBMCs. Germline loops: CDR1 MNHNS, CDR2 SASEGT. V shed 9 bases and J 8 bases; nucleotides not matched to a gene: 8. The CDR3 is 12 amino acids. Whole-study results and caveats: Among clonotypes expanded in thyroid above 0.001, most were also found in blood.

The origin of this receptor is a man aged 25-45 years with Graves' ophthalmopathy. The chain has TRBV6-1 and TRBJ1-1; 8 positions match TRBD1. The specimen sequenced was blood. The chain's CDR3 is CASIQGVREAFF. CDR3 DNA: TGTGCCAGTATACAGGGGGTACGCGAAGCTTTCTTT.